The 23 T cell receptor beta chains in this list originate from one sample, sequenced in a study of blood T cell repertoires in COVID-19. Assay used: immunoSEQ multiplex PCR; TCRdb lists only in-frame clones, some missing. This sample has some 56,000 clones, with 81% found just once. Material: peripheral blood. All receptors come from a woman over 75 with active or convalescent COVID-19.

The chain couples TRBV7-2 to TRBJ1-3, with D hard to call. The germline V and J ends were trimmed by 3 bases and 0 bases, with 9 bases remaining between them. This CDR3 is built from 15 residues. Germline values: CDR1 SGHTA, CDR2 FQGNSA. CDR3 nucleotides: TGTGCCAGCAGCTTGCCGGGGTACTCTGGAAACACCATATATTTT. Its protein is CASSLPGYSGNTIYF.

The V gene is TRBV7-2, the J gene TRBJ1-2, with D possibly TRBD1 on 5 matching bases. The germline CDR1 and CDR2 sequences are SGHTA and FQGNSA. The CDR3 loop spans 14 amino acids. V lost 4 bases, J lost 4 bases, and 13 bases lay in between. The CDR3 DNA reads TGTGCCAGCAGCTACCTGGGGCTAAGCTATGGCTACACCTTC. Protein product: CASSYLGLSYGYTF.

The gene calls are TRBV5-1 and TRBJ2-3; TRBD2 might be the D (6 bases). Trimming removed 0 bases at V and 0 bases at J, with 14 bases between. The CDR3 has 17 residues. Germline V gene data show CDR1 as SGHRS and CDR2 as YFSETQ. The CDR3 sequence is CASSLDGRGTSTDTQYF. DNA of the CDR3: TGCGCCAGCAGCTTGGACGGGCGGGGTACTAGCACAGATACGCAGTATTTT.

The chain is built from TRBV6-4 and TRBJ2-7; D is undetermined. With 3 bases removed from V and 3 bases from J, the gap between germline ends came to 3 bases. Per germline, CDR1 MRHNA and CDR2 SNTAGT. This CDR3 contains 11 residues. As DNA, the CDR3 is TGTGCCAGCAGTGAGCGCTACGAGCAGTACTTC. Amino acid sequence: CASSERYEQYF.

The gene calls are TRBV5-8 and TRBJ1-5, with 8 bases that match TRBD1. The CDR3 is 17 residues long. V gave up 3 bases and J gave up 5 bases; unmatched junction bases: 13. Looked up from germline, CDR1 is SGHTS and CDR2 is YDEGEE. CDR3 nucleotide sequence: TGTGCCAGCAGCTATTGGGTACGGACAGGGCCGTATCAGCCCCAGCATTTT. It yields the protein CASSYWVRTGPYQPQHF.

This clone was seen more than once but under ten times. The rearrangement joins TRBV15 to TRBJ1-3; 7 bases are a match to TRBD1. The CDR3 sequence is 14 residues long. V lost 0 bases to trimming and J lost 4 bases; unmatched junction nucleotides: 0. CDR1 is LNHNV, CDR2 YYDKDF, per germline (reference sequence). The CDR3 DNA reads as TGTGCCACCAGCAGAGAGACAGGGGGAAACACCATATATTTT. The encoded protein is CATSRETGGNTIYF. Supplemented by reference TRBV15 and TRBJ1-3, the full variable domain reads DAMVIQNPRYQVTQFGKPVTLSCSQTLNHNVMYWYQQKSSQAPKLLFHYYDKDFNNEADTPDNFQSRRPNTSFCFLDIRSPGLGDTAMYLCATSRETGGNTIYFGEGSWLTVV.

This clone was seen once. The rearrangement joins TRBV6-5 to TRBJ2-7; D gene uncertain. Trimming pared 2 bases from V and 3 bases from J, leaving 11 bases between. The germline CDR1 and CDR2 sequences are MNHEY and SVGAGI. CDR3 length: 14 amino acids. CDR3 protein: CASSYQARRYEQYF. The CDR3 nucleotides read TGTGCCAGCAGTTACCAGGCCAGACGCTACGAGCAGTACTTC.

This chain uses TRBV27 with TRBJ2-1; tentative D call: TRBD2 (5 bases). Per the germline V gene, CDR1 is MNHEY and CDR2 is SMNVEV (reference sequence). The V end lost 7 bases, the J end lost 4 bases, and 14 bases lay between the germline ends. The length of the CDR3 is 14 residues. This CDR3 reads CASTTSGDYNEQFF. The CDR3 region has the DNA TGTGCCAGCACTACCAGCGGCGATTACAATGAGCAGTTCTTC.

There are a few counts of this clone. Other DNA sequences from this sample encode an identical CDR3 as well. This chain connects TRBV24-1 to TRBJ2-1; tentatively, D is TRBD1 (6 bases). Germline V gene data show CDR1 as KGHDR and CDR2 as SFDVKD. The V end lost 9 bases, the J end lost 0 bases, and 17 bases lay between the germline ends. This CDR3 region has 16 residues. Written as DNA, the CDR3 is TGTGCCACCTCGGGTGGGGGCCCCAGCTCCTACAATGAGCAGTTCTTC. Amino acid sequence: CATSGGGPSSYNEQFF.

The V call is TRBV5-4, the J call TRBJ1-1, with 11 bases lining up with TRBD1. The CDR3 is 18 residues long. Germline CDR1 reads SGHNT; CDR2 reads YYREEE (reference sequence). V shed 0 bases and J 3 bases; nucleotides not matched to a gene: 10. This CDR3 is CASSLGGGQGALYTEAFF. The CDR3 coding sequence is TGTGCCAGCAGCTTGGGGGGCGGACAGGGGGCTCTGTACACTGAAGCTTTCTTT.

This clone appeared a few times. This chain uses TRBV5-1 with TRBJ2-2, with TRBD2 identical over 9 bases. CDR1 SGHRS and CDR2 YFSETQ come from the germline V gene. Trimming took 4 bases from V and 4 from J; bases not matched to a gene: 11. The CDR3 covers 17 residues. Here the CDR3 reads CASSGASGVPGTGELFF. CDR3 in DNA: TGCGCCAGCAGCGGTGCTAGCGGGGTCCCGGGCACCGGGGAGCTGTTTTTT. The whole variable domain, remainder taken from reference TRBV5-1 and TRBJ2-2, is KAGVTQTPRYLIKTRGQQVTLSCSPISGHRSVSWYQQTPGQGLQFLFEYFSETQRNKGNFPGRFSGRQFSNSRSEMNVSTLELGDSALYLCASSGASGVPGTGELFFGEGSRLTVL.

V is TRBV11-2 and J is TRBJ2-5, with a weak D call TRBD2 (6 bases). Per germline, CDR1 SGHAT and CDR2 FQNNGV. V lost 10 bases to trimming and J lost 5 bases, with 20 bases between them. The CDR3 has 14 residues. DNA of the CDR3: TGTGCCACCTCAATGGAGGGATGGGGGGAGACCCAGTACTTC. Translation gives CATSMEGWGETQYF.

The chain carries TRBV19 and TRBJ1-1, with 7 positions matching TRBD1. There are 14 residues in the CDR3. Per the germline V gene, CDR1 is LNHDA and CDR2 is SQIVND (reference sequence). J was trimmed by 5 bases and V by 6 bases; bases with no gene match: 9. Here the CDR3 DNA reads TGTGCCAGTAGCCTAGACAGGGTTTTGACTGAAGCTTTCTTT. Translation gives CASSLDRVLTEAFF. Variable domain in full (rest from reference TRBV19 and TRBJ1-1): DGGITQSPKYLFRKEGQNVTLSCEQNLNHDAMYWYRQDPGQGLRLIYYSQIVNDFQKGDIAEGYSVSREKKESFPLTVTSAQKNPTAFYLCASSLDRVLTEAFFGQGTRLTVV.

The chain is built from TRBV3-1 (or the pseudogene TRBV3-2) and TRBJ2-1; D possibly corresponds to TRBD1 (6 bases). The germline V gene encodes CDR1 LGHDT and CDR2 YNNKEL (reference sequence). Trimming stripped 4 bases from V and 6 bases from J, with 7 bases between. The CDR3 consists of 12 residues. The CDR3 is CASSPQGNEQFF. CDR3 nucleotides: TGTGCCAGCAGCCCACAGGGCAATGAGCAGTTCTTC.

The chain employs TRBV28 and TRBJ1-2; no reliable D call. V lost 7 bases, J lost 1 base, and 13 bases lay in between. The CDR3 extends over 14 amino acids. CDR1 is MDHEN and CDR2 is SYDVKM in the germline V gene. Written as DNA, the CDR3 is TGTGCCAGCAATCTTCTAGGGAGTAACTATGGCTACACCTTC. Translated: CASNLLGSNYGYTF.

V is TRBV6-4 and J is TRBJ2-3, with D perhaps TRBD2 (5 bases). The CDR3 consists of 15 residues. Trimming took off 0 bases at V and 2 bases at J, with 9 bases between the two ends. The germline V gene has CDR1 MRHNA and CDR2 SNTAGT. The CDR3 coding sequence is TGTGCCAGCAGTGACTCCGGGGTCCCCACAGATACGCAGTATTTT. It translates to CASSDSGVPTDTQYF.

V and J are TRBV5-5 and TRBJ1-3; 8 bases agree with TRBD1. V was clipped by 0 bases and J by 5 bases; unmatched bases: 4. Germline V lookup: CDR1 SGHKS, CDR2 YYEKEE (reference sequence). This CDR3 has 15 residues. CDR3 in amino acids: CASSLEDRARNTIYF. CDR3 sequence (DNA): TGTGCCAGCAGCTTGGAGGACAGGGCGAGAAACACCATATATTTT.

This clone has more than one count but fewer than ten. The CDR3 nucleotides read TGCGCCAGCAGCCAAGATCAGAGGGCGGCCAATCAGCCCCAGCATTTT. Amino acids: CASSQDQRAANQPQHF. V gene TRBV4-1 combines with J gene TRBJ1-5, with D unclear. The V gene lost 0 bases and the J gene lost 3 bases, with 12 bases spanning the gap. CDR1 and CDR2 from the germline V gene are MGHRA and YSYEKL. This CDR3 has 16 residues.

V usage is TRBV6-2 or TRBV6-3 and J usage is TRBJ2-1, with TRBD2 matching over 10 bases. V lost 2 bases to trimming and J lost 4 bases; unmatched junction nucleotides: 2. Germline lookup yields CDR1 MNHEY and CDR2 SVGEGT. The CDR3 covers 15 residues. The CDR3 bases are TGTGCCAGCAGTTACAGCGGGGGGGCGTACAATGAGCAGTTCTTC. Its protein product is CASSYSGGAYNEQFF.

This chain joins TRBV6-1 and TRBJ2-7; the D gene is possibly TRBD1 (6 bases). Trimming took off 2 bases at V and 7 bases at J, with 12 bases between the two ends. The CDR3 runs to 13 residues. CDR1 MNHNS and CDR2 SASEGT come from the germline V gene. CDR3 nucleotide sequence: TGTGCCAGCAGTGAATACAGGGCTGGAGAGCAGTACTTC. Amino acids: CASSEYRAGEQYF.

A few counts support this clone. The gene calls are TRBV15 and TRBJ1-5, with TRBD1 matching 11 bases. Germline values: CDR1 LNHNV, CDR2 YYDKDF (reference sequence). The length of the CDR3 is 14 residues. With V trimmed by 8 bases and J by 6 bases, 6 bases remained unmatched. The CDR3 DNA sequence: TGTGCCACCTCCGGGACAGGGGGGATTCAGCCCCAGCATTTT. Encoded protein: CATSGTGGIQPQHF. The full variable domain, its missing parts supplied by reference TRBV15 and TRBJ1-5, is DAMVIQNPRYQVTQFGKPVTLSCSQTLNHNVMYWYQQKSSQAPKLLFHYYDKDFNNEADTPDNFQSRRPNTSFCFLDIRSPGLGDTAMYLCATSGTGGIQPQHFGDGTRLSIL.

The CDR3 reads CASSPYLGGQETQYF. CDR3 nucleotide sequence: TGTGCCAGCAGTCCATACCTCGGGGGCCAAGAGACCCAGTACTTC. The chain links TRBV5-6 to TRBJ2-5, with D possibly TRBD2 on 6 matching bases. CDR1 is SGHDT and CDR2 is YYEEEE in the germline V gene. The CDR3 totals 15 residues. Deletions cut 5 bases from V and 1 base from J, with 15 bases between.

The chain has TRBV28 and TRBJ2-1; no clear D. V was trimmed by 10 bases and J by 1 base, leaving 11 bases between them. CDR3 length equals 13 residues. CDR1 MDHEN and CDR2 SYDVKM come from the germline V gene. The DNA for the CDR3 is TGTGCCACCTCGCGGCCATCCTACAATGAGCAGTTCTTC. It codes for CATSRPSYNEQFF.